The 20 T cell receptor beta chains presented below share a single source sample, sequenced in a study of Tregs in tolerant kidney transplant recipients. Only in-frame clones appear in the TCRdb table, and some are missing; sequencing was by immunoSEQ multiplex PCR. The data hold 90,000 or so clones, with approximately 90% observed a single time. Sequenced: CD8+ T cells from blood. These receptors were collected from a human donor in good health.

The CDR3 coding sequence is TGTGCCAGCAGCGTAGACGAAGCTTTCTACTATGGCTACACCTTC. As protein: CASSVDEAFYYGYTF. The gene calls are TRBV9 and TRBJ1-2; no reliable D call. The germline V gene has CDR1 SGDLS and CDR2 YYNGEE. The CDR3 is made up of 15 amino acids. V lost 0 bases and J 3 bases, leaving 12 bases between the germline ends.

This chain connects TRBV30 to TRBJ2-7; 9 bases are shared with TRBD1. There are 13 residues in the CDR3. Germline values: CDR1 GTSNPN, CDR2 SVGIG (reference sequence). V dropped 4 bases and J dropped 6; count of bases not matched to a gene: 7. Here the CDR3 reads CAWTGTGFGEQYF. The DNA of the CDR3 is TGTGCCTGGACCGGGACAGGGTTTGGCGAGCAGTACTTC.

The chain uses TRBV29-1 and TRBJ1-2, with TRBD1 matching over 7 bases. CDR3 length: 13 amino acids. Trimming removed 3 bases from V and 3 bases from J; junction bases left unmatched: 4. CDR1 SQVTM and CDR2 ANQGSEA come from the germline V gene. The CDR3 loop is CSVEQGGYYGYTF. CDR3 in DNA: TGCAGCGTTGAGCAAGGGGGCTACTATGGCTACACCTTC. The full variable domain, completed using reference TRBV29-1 and TRBJ1-2, is SAVISQKPSRDICQRGTSLTIQCQVDSQVTMMFWYRQQPGQSLTLIATANQGSEATYESGFVIDKFPISRPNLTFSTLTVSNMSPEDSSIYLCSVEQGGYYGYTFGSGTRLTVV.

The V and J genes are TRBV7-8 and TRBJ2-1; weak D call: TRBD1 (7 bases). V was pared by 6 bases and J by 7 bases, with 19 bases between. Germline V gives CDR1 SGHVS, CDR2 FQNEAQ. The CDR3 contains 15 residues. The CDR3 here is CASRDRFGGPNEQFF. The CDR3 DNA reads as TGTGCCAGCAGGGACAGGTTTGGAGGGCCAAATGAGCAGTTCTTC.

The chain combines TRBV6-4 with TRBJ2-2; TRBD2 is a possible D gene (6 bases). There are 16 residues in the CDR3. V gave up 6 bases and J gave up 5 bases, with 19 bases separating them. Germline V gene sequence: CDR1 MRHNA, CDR2 SNTAGT. The DNA of the CDR3 is TGTGCCAGCAGAGAAGAAGGTCGGGCGGGGACCGGGGAGCTGTTTTTT. It encodes CASREEGRAGTGELFF.

The chain uses TRBV4-1 and TRBJ1-1; D not certain. The V gene's germline CDR1 is MGHRA and CDR2 YSYEKL. The V end lost 0 bases, the J end lost 8 bases, and 10 bases lay between the germline ends. This CDR3 is built from 13 residues. The CDR3 nucleotides are TGCGCCAGCAGCCAAGACCAAGTCGGGGAAGCTTTCTTT. It yields the protein CASSQDQVGEAFF.

The rearrangement uses TRBV5-1 and TRBJ1-6; 8 bases align to TRBD1. V was pared by 0 bases and J by 11 bases, with 4 bases of the junction left unmatched. CDR1 and CDR2 from the germline V gene are SGHRS and YFSETQ. The CDR3 length is 14 residues. The CDR3 nucleotides are TGCGCCAGCAGCTTGGCCCAGGGGGCGGCACCCCTCCACTTT. Protein product: CASSLAQGAAPLHF.

A single count supports this clone. This chain uses TRBV2 with TRBJ1-2; the D is unclear. Germline CDR1 is SNHLY and CDR2 is FYNNEI. This CDR3 contains 17 residues. The V and J ends lost 6 bases and 0 bases respectively, with 20 bases between them. CDR3 in amino acids: CASSPSPLTSSNYGYTF. The CDR3 DNA reads as TGTGCCAGCAGCCCCTCGCCTCTGACAAGCTCTAACTATGGCTACACCTTC.

The V gene is TRBV11-2, the J gene TRBJ1-4; TRBD1 agrees at 7 bases. After removal of 5 bases from V and 8 bases from J, the junction contained 14 bases not matched to a gene. Germline V gives CDR1 SGHAT, CDR2 FQNNGV. The CDR3 has 16 amino acids. CDR3 nucleotides: TGTGCCAGCAGCCCCCTAGGGGAGGGGGCTGGGGAAAAACTGTTTTTT. Translated, it gives CASSPLGEGAGEKLFF.

CDR3 amino acids: CASSLSRAYEQYF. CDR3 nucleotides: TGTGCCAGCAGCTTGAGCAGGGCCTACGAGCAGTACTTC. V usage is TRBV5-5 and J usage is TRBJ2-7; the D gene is possibly TRBD1 (5 bases). V was cut by 1 base and J by 2 bases, with 7 bases left in between. CDR3 length equals 13 residues. Germline CDR1 and CDR2: SGHKS and YYEKEE (reference sequence).

The V gene is TRBV29-1, the J gene TRBJ2-7, with D unresolved. CDR1 and CDR2 from the germline V gene are SQVTM and ANQGSEA. CDR3 length: 12 amino acids. Trimming stripped 1 base from V and 2 bases from J, with 6 bases between. CDR3 in amino acids: CSVEGVAYEQYF. The CDR3 bases are TGCAGCGTTGAAGGAGTAGCCTACGAGCAGTACTTC.

J is TRBJ1-1 and V is TRBV14; D gene unclear. This CDR3 contains 16 residues. Deletions cut 1 base from V and 0 bases from J, with 12 bases between. Germline CDR1 SGHDN, CDR2 FVKESK. The CDR3 loop reads CASSQGSYSMNTEAFF. The CDR3 nucleotides read TGTGCCAGCAGCCAAGGCTCGTATTCCATGAACACTGAAGCTTTCTTT.

This chain uses TRBV7-9 with TRBJ1-5, with a possible D match to TRBD1 (6 bases). The CDR3 covers 14 residues. Deletions cut 3 bases from V and 3 bases from J, with 9 bases between. The germline V gene encodes CDR1 SEHNR and CDR2 FQNEAQ (reference sequence). The CDR3 bases are TGTGCCAGCAGCTTTTCAGGGGTCAATCAGCCCCAGCATTTT. Protein: CASSFSGVNQPQHF.

The rearrangement joins TRBV2 to TRBJ1-3; TRBD1 matches 10 bases. The CDR3 contains 14 residues. Germline lookup yields CDR1 SNHLY and CDR2 FYNNEI. V lost 6 bases and J lost 4; bases outside the gene matches: 3. CDR3 residues: CASRGTGEGNTIYF. The CDR3 bases are TGTGCCAGCAGAGGGACAGGGGAGGGAAACACCATATATTTT.

The chain combines TRBV27 with TRBJ1-1; TRBD1 agrees at 8 bases. V dropped 8 bases and J dropped 13; count of bases not matched to a gene: 6. CDR3 length: 10 residues. The germline gives CDR1 MNHEY, CDR2 SMNVEV (reference sequence). CDR3 region: CASSGTGVFF. The CDR3 DNA sequence: TGTGCCAGCTCCGGGACAGGTGTTTTCTTT.

The chain uses TRBV6-5 and TRBJ2-5; 8 positions agree with TRBD1. The J segment lost 5 bases and the V segment lost 4 bases, leaving 12 bases of the junction unmatched. This CDR3 contains 16 residues. From germline, CDR1 is MNHEY and CDR2 SVGAGI. CDR3 coding DNA: TGTGCCAGCAGTTCGGACAGGGTTGGGTCCCAGGAGACCCAGTACTTC. It is translated as CASSSDRVGSQETQYF.

V gene TRBV5-4 combines with J gene TRBJ2-1; D remains ambiguous. Germline V CDR1 and CDR2: SGHNT, YYREEE (reference sequence). The length of the CDR3 is 14 residues. Trimming pared 2 bases from V and 3 bases from J, leaving 9 bases between. CDR3 DNA sequence: TGTGCCAGCAGCTTTAAGGGTGGCTACAATGAGCAGTTCTTC. It yields the protein CASSFKGGYNEQFF.

The chain combines TRBV9 with TRBJ2-3; 9 nucleotides line up with TRBD1. CDR3 size: 17 residues. With V trimmed by 4 bases and J by 6 bases, 15 bases remained unmatched. Germline CDR1 and CDR2: SGDLS and YYNGEE. CDR3 residues: CASSHTLDRGFADTQYF. CDR3 in DNA: TGTGCCAGCAGCCACACCCTGGACAGGGGATTCGCTGATACGCAGTATTTT.

This clone appeared once. The V gene is TRBV28, the J gene TRBJ1-4; 7 bases match TRBD1. This CDR3 is 14 amino acids long. The germline gives CDR1 MDHEN, CDR2 SYDVKM. Trimming removed 5 bases from V and 4 bases from J; junction bases left unmatched: 4. This CDR3 is CASSRGRDNEKLFF. CDR3 nucleotides: TGTGCCAGCAGTAGGGGGCGCGATAATGAAAAACTGTTTTTT.

This sequence joins TRBV6-5 and TRBJ1-1; 8 positions agree with TRBD1. The V gene's germline CDR1 is MNHEY and CDR2 SVGAGI. Losses at the gene ends were 7 bases for V and 4 bases for J; bases not matched to a gene: 8. The CDR3 has 14 amino acids. The CDR3 bases are TGTGCCAGCACCTTGACAGGGGCTGGCACTGAAGCTTTCTTT. The encoded protein is CASTLTGAGTEAFF.